Listed below are T cell receptor beta chains from one sample, sequenced in a study of T cells in Graves' hyperthyroidism and ophthalmopathy. TCRdb recomputed calls from the multiplex PCR reads with MiXCR, one row per CDR3 protein. The sample has a few hundred thousand distinct CDR3 sequences; less than 20% are singletons. Sequencing was performed on blood. The receptors originated from a woman aged 18-29 years with Graves' hyperthyroidism. Both conserved end residues are part of each CDR3. The order of the fields is D gene, CDR3 length, clone size, V gene, J gene, CDR3 protein, CDR3 DNA. The D gene is left open where the match is weak. Clone sizes are given selectively: once, few, many, or a class where the clone is expanded.

>.|14|many|TRBV20-1|TRBJ1-1
CSARGSDPNTEAFF
TGCAGTGCTAGAGGCTCGGATCCTAACACTGAAGCTTTCTTT
>.|16|many|TRBV28|TRBJ2-1
CASSLLADSSYNEQFF
TGTGCCAGCAGTTTATTAGCGGACAGCTCCTACAATGAGCAGTTCTTC
>.|14|many|TRBV2|TRBJ2-3
CASSADTLPDTQYF
TGTGCCAGCAGTGCCGATACCCTCCCAGATACGCAGTATTTT
>.|14|.|TRBV4-1|TRBJ2-1
CASSQVVGDNEQFF
TGCGCCAGCAGCCAAGTTGTCGGCGACAATGAGCAGTTCTTC
>.|15|many|TRBV6-1|TRBJ1-6
CASTQRGGYNSPLHF
TGTGCCAGCACCCAGCGAGGGGGGTATAATTCACCCCTCCACTTT
>TRBD2|16|.|TRBV18|TRBJ2-3
CASSPRTSPTTDTQYF
TGTGCCAGCTCACCTCGGACTAGCCCTACCACAGATACGCAGTATTTT
>TRBD2|17|once|TRBV7-9|TRBJ2-5
CASRIGLAGGGQETQYF
TGTGCCAGCAGAATAGGACTAGCGGGAGGTGGCCAAGAGACCCAGTACTTC
>.|15|many|TRBV18|TRBJ2-4
CASSPPYDGGNIQYF
TGTGCCAGCTCACCACCGTACGACGGGGGAAACATTCAGTACTTC
>.|13|many|TRBV12-3/TRBV12-4|TRBJ1-1
CASSLKGYTEAFF
TGTGCCAGCAGTTTAAAGGGGTACACTGAAGCTTTCTTT
>.|13|many|TRBV7-8|TRBJ2-7
CASSSGFSYEQYF
TGTGCCAGCAGCTCGGGCTTCTCCTACGAGCAGTACTTC
>.|14|many|TRBV5-1|TRBJ1-1
CASRAARDNTEAFF
TGCGCCAGCAGAGCGGCCAGGGATAACACTGAAGCTTTCTTT
>.|12|few|TRBV7-9|TRBJ1-1
CASSGGTWGAFF
TGTGCCAGCAGCGGGGGGACGTGGGGGGCTTTCTTT
>TRBD1|17|.|TRBV18|TRBJ2-5
CASSPLPVADRGETQYF
TGTGCCAGCTCACCATTGCCCGTCGCCGACAGGGGTGAGACCCAGTACTTC
>.|14|few|TRBV7-2|TRBJ2-3
CASSFSMRTDTQYF
TGTGCCAGCAGCTTTTCGATGCGAACAGATACGCAGTATTTT
>.|15|.|TRBV6-2/TRBV6-3|TRBJ1-2
CASSYSPGFYYGYTF
TGTGCCAGCAGTTACTCTCCGGGATTCTATTATGGCTACACCTTC
>.|15|.|TRBV29-1|TRBJ2-3
CSVGHLKGVTDTQYF
TGCAGCGTTGGACATCTCAAAGGTGTCACGGATACGCAGTATTTT
>TRBD1|15|many|TRBV12-3/TRBV12-4|TRBJ2-4
CASSGSGQGDHIQYF
TGTGCCAGCAGCGGTTCGGGACAGGGTGACCACATTCAGTACTTC
>.|15|.|TRBV20-1|TRBJ2-1
CSARARNRDDNEQFF
TGCAGTGCTAGAGCAAGAAACAGGGACGACAATGAGCAGTTCTTC
>.|13|many|TRBV20-1|TRBJ1-1
CSALDGMNTEAFF
TGCAGTGCCTTGGACGGTATGAACACTGAAGCTTTCTTT
>.|13|many|TRBV7-9|TRBJ2-3
CASSFPLTDTQYF
TGTGCCAGCAGCTTCCCCCTCACAGATACGCAGTATTTT
>.|12|many|TRBV6-1|TRBJ1-5
CALRDPNQPQHF
TGTGCCCTCCGGGACCCCAATCAGCCCCAGCATTTT
>TRBD1|15|.|TRBV9|TRBJ1-4
CASSVGTGGRGKLFF
TGTGCCAGCAGCGTTGGGACAGGGGGCAGGGGAAAACTGTTTTTT
>.|13|many|TRBV20-1|TRBJ2-3
CSASGVGTDTQYF
TGCAGTGCTTCGGGAGTCGGTACAGATACGCAGTATTTT
>.|16|.|TRBV27|TRBJ2-7
CASSSLGGGVSYEQYF
TGTGCCAGCAGTTCCTTAGGGGGAGGGGTCTCCTACGAGCAGTACTTC
>.|12|many|TRBV7-6|TRBJ2-5
CASSPRSLSQYF
TGTGCCAGCAGCCCGAGGTCGTTGTCCCAGTACTTC
>TRBD2|14|many|TRBV6-2/TRBV6-3|TRBJ2-5
CASRNRLAQETQYF
TGTGCCAGCAGAAATAGACTAGCCCAAGAGACCCAGTACTTC
>.|15|many|TRBV6-1|TRBJ2-1
CASSDGAGSGNEQFF
TGTGCCAGCAGTGATGGAGCAGGATCCGGCAATGAGCAGTTCTTC
>.|16|many|TRBV6-1|TRBJ2-3
CASSLQEPLSGDTQYF
TGTGCCAGCAGTCTCCAAGAGCCCCTCTCGGGAGATACGCAGTATTTT
>TRBD2|17|many|TRBV3-1|TRBJ2-7
CASSRSRGVAGDNEQYF
TGTGCCAGCAGCCGCTCTAGAGGGGTAGCGGGAGACAACGAGCAGTACTTC
>.|12|many|TRBV7-8|TRBJ2-5
CASSLVGQTQYF
TGTGCCAGCAGCTTAGTCGGGCAGACCCAGTACTTC
>.|18|few|TRBV4-2|TRBJ1-6
CASSPRDRFSSYNSPLHF
TGTGCCAGCAGCCCCCGCGACAGGTTTAGCTCCTATAATTCACCCCTCCACTTT